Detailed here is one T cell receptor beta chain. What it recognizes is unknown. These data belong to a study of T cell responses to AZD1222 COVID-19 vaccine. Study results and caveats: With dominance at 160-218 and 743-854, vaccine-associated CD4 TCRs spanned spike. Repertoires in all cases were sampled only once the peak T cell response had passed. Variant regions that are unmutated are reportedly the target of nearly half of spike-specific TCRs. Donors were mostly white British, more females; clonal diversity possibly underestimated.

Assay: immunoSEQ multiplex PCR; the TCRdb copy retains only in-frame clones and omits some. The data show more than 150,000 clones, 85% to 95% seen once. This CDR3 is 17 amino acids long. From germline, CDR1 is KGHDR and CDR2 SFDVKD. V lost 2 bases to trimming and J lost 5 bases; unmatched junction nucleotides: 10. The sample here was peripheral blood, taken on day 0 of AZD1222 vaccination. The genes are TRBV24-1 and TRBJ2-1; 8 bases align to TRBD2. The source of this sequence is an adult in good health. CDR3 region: CATSDSKRESRDNEQFF. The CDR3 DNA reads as TGTGCCACCAGTGATTCTAAGCGGGAGAGTAGGGACAATGAGCAGTTCTTC.